This TCR beta chain originates from a study of blood T cell repertoires in COVID-19. Study-level background: Samples taken during acute and convalescent COVID-19 were collected in the United States, Italy and Spain. The analysed material was cDNA or gDNA that came from T cells, B-cell-depleted T cells, or PBMCs.

The authors' processing: Counts of nucleated cells, estimated from reference gene primer amplification, were obtained. Libraries were prepared by immunoSEQ multiplex PCR; TCRdb keeps only in-frame clonotypes and omits some of them. That table gives V, J and clone size, and the DNA gave D and trimming. The data contain fewer than 300,000 clones, 65% to 90% of them singletons. The CDR3 sequence is 14 residues long. The V end lost 5 bases, the J end lost 3 bases, and 10 bases lay between the germline ends. Germline V CDR1 and CDR2: SGHTA, FQGTGA. The sequencing input was peripheral blood. The source of this sequence is a human donor in a cohort sampled during active COVID-19. This sequence joins TRBV7-3 and TRBJ2-2; the D gene is possibly TRBD1 (6 bases). CDR3 DNA sequence: TGTGCCAGCAGCGGGGACACCCACACCGGGGAGCTGTTTTTT. It specifies CASSGDTHTGELFF.